A few counts support the clone carrying this T cell receptor (beta chain). This entry comes from a study of beta chain features in type 1 diabetes. cDNA synthesis used the whole RNA isolate, giving expressed TCRB sequences. Only in-frame clones appear in the TCRdb table, and some are missing; sequencing was by immunoSEQ multiplex PCR. The sample shows 140,000 or so clones, about 8.7% of them seen only once. The source is a man younger than 30 in good health. The sample taken for sequencing was central memory CD4+ T cells from blood.

This CDR3 is CASRTGTGLGYGYTF. DNA for the CDR3: TGTGCCAGCAGGACCGGGACAGGGCTTGGCTATGGCTACACCTTC. The chain recombines TRBV7-2 with TRBJ1-2; TRBD1 agrees at 9 bases. Trimming removed 6 bases from V and 4 bases from J; junction bases left unmatched: 9. This CDR3 is 15 amino acids long. Germline V lookup: CDR1 SGHTA, CDR2 FQGNSA.